The text below deals with one TCR beta chain. No cognate antigen has been identified for it. The sample holds no much larger clone one base away, and base qualities are not on file. TCRbeta CDR3 regions were amplified from genomic DNA using the immunoSEQ Assay, a bias-controlled multiplex PCR. In the source study's methods: Nucleated cell counts per sample were estimated from amplification of reference gene primers within the assay. To quantify the absolute abundance of each unique TCRbeta CDR3 rearrangement, sequence reads were collapsed and filtered. For each sample, productive Simpson clonality was calculated by taking the square root of Simpson's diversity index across productive rearrangements. This immuneACCESS table, as held by TCRdb, lists in-frame sequences with V and J called but not all clones. Of the missing ones, under half trace to an unresolved V gene in checked studies; the others have no known cause. From that table come the V and J calls and clone size; the DNA was used to work out D and trimming. In all, the sample holds about 310,000 clones, and roughly 90% of those were seen once. Over 9% of the sample lies in the top ten.

CDR1 is given as LNHDA and CDR2 as SQIVND, both from the germline V gene (reference sequence). From cysteine to phenylalanine, the CDR3 is 15 amino acids long. Only the CDR3 part of the read is kept: 45 bases, read in frame from the first base. At the junction V is shortened by 6 bases and J by 2 bases, with 17 bases in between. Participants in the prospective study were aged about 18 to 95 years, lived in some 24 United States geographic areas, and enrolled through a virtual design. In the prospective study, participants were assigned to cohorts based on the clinical history participants reported in a screening survey and a study questionnaire. Recovered participants in ImmuneRACE Cohort 3 were defined by two consecutive negative NP/OP PCR tests, clearance by a healthcare professional, or resolution of symptoms. In the prospective study, mobile phlebotomists collected whole blood, serum and a nasopharyngeal or oropharyngeal swab from each participant. Participants in the prospective study had the option to provide additional blood draws and questionnaires over an approximately 2-month period. Before DNA extraction, prospective study blood samples were shipped either frozen or at room temperature.

The data are from a study of blood T cell repertoires in COVID-19 (dated by TCRdb to about 2020). At the level of the whole study: Samples covering the acute and convalescent phases of COVID-19 were provided by collaborators in the United States, Italy and Spain. The prospective study material was composed of cDNA or gDNA derived from T cells, B-cell-depleted T cells, or PBMCs. Nearly every sample came with metadata listing a de-identified subject ID, COVID-19 status, age in years and sex. Subjects who had been exposed to COVID-19, were actively infected with it, or had recovered from it provided the deeply sampled blood TCRbeta repertoires that made up the dataset. HLA class I and class II types, where available, came from metadata supplied by the sample provider rather than from assay-based typing. The repertoires were released in a freely available public database intended as a resource for research on the immune response to SARS-CoV-2. The samples were drawn from the first 160 participants of the ongoing ImmuneRACE study and from over 950 subjects provided by 6 global collaborators. Overall study outcomes, separate from this receptor: The amount of clinical and demographic metadata varied by source and participant and was provided uncurated.

The sample comprised PBMCs or T cells enriched from blood (not recorded which). The chain couples TRBV19 to TRBJ2-7, and the D gene may be TRBD2, 5 bases matching. The sequence was obtained from a woman aged 25 to 39 who had recovered from COVID-19. In nucleotide form, the sequence is TGTGCCAGTAGGGGAATCCGGGATAACGCCTACGAGCAGTACTTC. Translated, this is CASRGIRDNAYEQYF.